This entry lists 14 T cell receptor beta chains sequenced from one sample in a study of T cell responses to AZD1222 COVID-19 vaccine. TCRdb keeps only in-frame clones here, not all; method: immunoSEQ multiplex PCR. The sample consists of roughly 140,000 clones, approximately 90% of them appearing once. Sequenced here: peripheral blood, sampled on day 0 of AZD1222 vaccination. All receptors derive from an adult in good health.

CDR3 loop: CASSTLKLAGGPYEQYF. CDR3 coding DNA: TGTGCCAGCAGCACCCTGAAACTAGCGGGGGGTCCCTACGAGCAGTACTTC. The rearrangement links TRBV5-4 to TRBJ2-7, with 12 bases lining up with TRBD2. This CDR3 is built from 17 residues. Losses at the gene ends were 4 bases for V and 2 bases for J; bases not matched to a gene: 10. The germline V gene has CDR1 SGHNT and CDR2 YYREEE (reference sequence).

The V gene is TRBV5-6, the J gene TRBJ2-5; a weak D match, TRBD2 (6 bases). With 0 bases removed from V and 5 bases from J, the gap between germline ends came to 11 bases. This CDR3 comprises 14 residues. The germline gives CDR1 SGHDT, CDR2 YYEEEE. The DNA for the CDR3 is TGTGCCAGCAGCTTGGGTCCGGGGAGGGAGACCCAGTACTTC. As protein: CASSLGPGRETQYF. Looking up the rest from reference TRBV5-6 and TRBJ2-5 gives the full variable domain: DAGVTQSPTHLIKTRGQQVTLRCSPKSGHDTVSWYQQALGQGPQFIFQYYEEEERQRGNFPDRFSGHQFPNYSSELNVNALLLGDSALYLCASSLGPGRETQYFGPGTRLLVL.

This chain uses TRBV4-1 with TRBJ2-3; D is ambiguous. The CDR3 runs 14 residues. V lost 1 base and J 2 bases, leaving 7 bases between the germline ends. CDR1 is MGHRA and CDR2 is YSYEKL in the germline V gene. CDR3 sequence (DNA): TGCGCCAGCAGCCAAGGGGCCCTCACAGATACGCAGTATTTT. Amino acids: CASSQGALTDTQYF.

The genes are TRBV7-9 and TRBJ1-1; unclear D gene. The CDR3 sequence is 16 residues long. V was shortened by 8 bases and J by 0 bases, with 19 bases between the two germline ends. Germline V gives CDR1 SEHNR, CDR2 FQNEAQ (reference sequence). Written as DNA, the CDR3 is TGTGCCAGCTATACTGCCTCTCTATGGATGAACACTGAAGCTTTCTTT. The encoded protein is CASYTASLWMNTEAFF. The full variable domain, in which reference TRBV7-9 and TRBJ1-1 provide the parts outside the CDR3, is DTGVSQNPRHKITKRGQNVTFRCDPISEHNRLYWYRQTLGQGPEFLTYFQNEAQLEKSRLLSDRFSAERPKGSFSTLEIQRTEQGDSAMYLCASYTASLWMNTEAFFGQGTRLTVV.

This clone has only a few counts. The gene calls are TRBV19 and TRBJ1-5, with a weak D call TRBD1 (5 bases). This CDR3 is 16 amino acids long. Trimming removed 6 bases at V and 5 bases at J, with 20 bases between. Germline loops: CDR1 LNHDA, CDR2 SQIVND (reference sequence). The CDR3 loop is CASRYTQGSVYQPQHF. In DNA, the CDR3 is TGTGCCAGTAGATATACGCAGGGTTCCGTATATCAGCCCCAGCATTTT.

The chain joins TRBV19 to TRBJ1-5; D gene ambiguous. The germline CDR1 and CDR2 sequences are LNHDA and SQIVND (reference sequence). The V end was cut by 3 bases, the J end by 3 bases, with 12 bases between. The CDR3 has 15 residues. CDR3 residues: CASSMRQTINQPQHF. Here the CDR3 DNA reads TGTGCCAGTAGTATGAGGCAGACTATCAATCAGCCCCAGCATTTT.

This chain joins TRBV11-3 and TRBJ2-3; the match to TRBD1 covers 8 bases. Per the germline V gene, CDR1 is SGHNT and CDR2 is YENEEA. There are 14 residues in the CDR3. V lost 5 bases, J lost 4 bases, and 5 bases stayed unmatched. CDR3: CASSPRTGPDTQYF. The CDR3 nucleotides are TGTGCCAGCAGCCCCCGGACAGGGCCAGATACGCAGTATTTT. The full variable domain, in which reference TRBV11-3 and TRBJ2-3 provide the parts outside the CDR3, is EAGVVQSPRYKIIEKKQPVAFWCNPISGHNTLYWYLQNLGQGPELLIRYENEEAVDDSQLPKDRFSAERLKGVDSTLKIQPAELGDSAVYLCASSPRTGPDTQYFGPGTRLTVL.

Concerning this clone itself: Its ends do not fully match the called genes, so a read error is possible. This CDR3 is CASSYEGTNRGNFIF. CDR3 coding DNA: TGTGCCAGCAGTTACGAAGGAACGAACAGGGGAAATTTTATCTTT. The rearrangement joins TRBV6-5 to TRBJ1-1; 7 nucleotides match TRBD1. The V gene's germline CDR1 is MNHEY and CDR2 SVGAGI. The CDR3 length is 15 residues.

This chain joins TRBV12-3 or TRBV12-4 and TRBJ2-1, with 8 bases fitting TRBD2. The CDR3 extends over 13 amino acids. J lost 8 bases, V lost 6 bases, and 6 bases had no gene match. CDR3 sequence (DNA): TGTGCCAGCAGCCCCCCGGGACTAGATGAGCAGTTCTTC. This encodes CASSPPGLDEQFF.

The V call is TRBV11-2, the J call TRBJ1-3; D unresolved. The CDR3 has 15 residues. Germline V gives CDR1 SGHAT, CDR2 FQNNGV. Trimming took off 0 bases at V and 4 bases at J, with 10 bases between the two ends. The CDR3 reads CASSLDSGYGNTIYF. The CDR3 nucleotides read TGTGCCAGCAGCTTAGATTCGGGGTACGGAAACACCATATATTTT.

The J gene is TRBJ2-5, the V gene TRBV6-1, with TRBD2 matching 13 bases. The CDR3 runs to 18 residues. Germline V CDR1 and CDR2: MNHNS, SASEGT. With V trimmed by 4 bases and J by 4 bases, 12 bases remained unmatched. CDR3 sequence: CASSARRLAGGFGETQYF. CDR3 DNA sequence: TGTGCCAGCAGTGCCCGCCGACTAGCGGGGGGATTTGGAGAGACCCAGTACTTC.

This chain connects TRBV27 to TRBJ1-2; D might be TRBD1 (5 bases). The V gene lost 6 bases and the J gene lost 4 bases, with 9 bases spanning the gap. The CDR3 spans 12 residues. Germline CDR1 reads MNHEY; CDR2 reads SMNVEV (reference sequence). The CDR3 reads CASREDSYGYTF. The CDR3 nucleotides are TGTGCCAGCAGGGAAGACAGCTATGGCTACACCTTC.

The sample holds a few counts of this clone. The chain employs TRBV3-1 (or the pseudogene TRBV3-2) and TRBJ2-3, with unresolved D. Germline CDR1 reads LGHDT; CDR2 reads YNNKEL (reference sequence). The V end was cut by 0 bases, the J end by 10 bases, with 5 bases between. CDR3 length equals 11 residues. The CDR3 sequence is CASSQDYSQYF. CDR3 DNA sequence: TGTGCCAGCAGCCAAGATTACTCGCAGTATTTT.

The V call is TRBV7-2, the J call TRBJ2-5, with unresolved D. CDR3 length equals 13 residues. Trimming took off 6 bases at V and 1 base at J, with 9 bases between the two ends. The germline CDR1 and CDR2 sequences are SGHTA and FQGNSA. The CDR3 loop reads CASSLGPQETQYF. For the CDR3, the DNA is TGTGCCAGCAGTCTAGGGCCCCAAGAGACCCAGTACTTC.